This T cell receptor (beta chain) was sequenced for a study of identical twins. V lost 5 bases and J lost 3, with 16 bases in between. Per the germline V gene, CDR1 is LNHNV and CDR2 is YYDKDF (reference sequence). The length of the CDR3 is 16 residues. Every donor was a healthy Caucasian. At least ten counts were recorded for this clonotype. TCRdb itself ran the 5' RACE reads through MiXCR, one entry per CDR3 protein. The sample shows just under 650,000 distinct CDR3 sequences, about 7% of them seen only once. The sample also formed part of further work on yellow fever vaccine responses in identical twins. That work states: Reports say the vaccine T cell response in twins looked partly convergent and partly personalized.

The receptor comes from a woman younger than 30 in good health. The sequencing input was PBMCs. V and J are TRBV15 and TRBJ2-2, with D unresolved. The DNA of the CDR3 is TGTGCCACCAGCGTCTCCCGAACCAAGTACACCGGGGAGCTGTTTTTT. Amino acids: CATSVSRTKYTGELFF.